The next 15 T cell receptor beta chains were all read from a single sample in a study of blood T cell repertoires in COVID-19. The repertoire was sequenced with immunoSEQ multiplex PCR; TCRdb's copy has only in-frame clones and lacks some. The sample holds 350,000 or so clones, around 88% seen once. Sequenced input: peripheral blood. The origin of the receptors is a young woman with COVID-19, enrolled during active disease.

This chain uses TRBV10-3 with TRBJ2-1, with 11 bases aligning to TRBD2. This CDR3 contains 15 residues. Germline values: CDR1 ENHRY, CDR2 SYGVKD. V lost 6 bases and J lost 5; bases outside the gene matches: 6. CDR3 sequence reads: CAIRPSTSGDNEQFF. The CDR3 DNA reads TGTGCCATCAGGCCTTCGACTAGCGGGGACAATGAGCAGTTCTTC.

The chain recombines TRBV20-1 with TRBJ2-3; 8 positions match TRBD2. Trimming cost V 3 bases and J 4 bases; bases outside gene matches: 6. The CDR3 is 14 amino acids. The germline V gene encodes CDR1 DFQATT and CDR2 SNEGSKA (reference sequence). Here the CDR3 reads CSASYRGGPDTQYF. CDR3 nucleotides: TGCAGTGCTAGTTACCGGGGGGGCCCAGATACGCAGTATTTT.

The rearrangement links TRBV2 to TRBJ1-2, with D possibly matching TRBD1 (5 bases). V lost 4 bases to trimming and J lost 4 bases, with 13 bases between them. Per the germline V gene, CDR1 is SNHLY and CDR2 is FYNNEI. CDR3 length: 14 amino acids. The CDR3 coding sequence is TGTGCCAGCAGTGGGGGGAGGGAGGCCTATGGCTACACCTTC. It yields the protein CASSGGREAYGYTF.

The chain links TRBV28 to TRBJ1-5; no firm D call. This CDR3 spans 18 amino acids. In germline, CDR1 is MDHEN, CDR2 SYDVKM. V gave up 6 bases and J gave up 0 bases, with 21 bases separating them. CDR3 amino acids: CASSNRLIGRYSNQPQHF. In DNA form, the CDR3 reads TGTGCCAGCAGCAATAGACTAATCGGGAGGTATAGCAATCAGCCCCAGCATTTT.

The rearrangement links TRBV7-9 to TRBJ1-6, with D possibly being TRBD1 (6 bases). The CDR3 has 15 amino acids. The ends were cut back, 5 bases at V and 12 bases at J, with 20 bases in the middle. Germline-derived CDR1 and CDR2 are SEHNR and FQNEAQ (reference sequence). Here the CDR3 reads CASSPIDRSLEPLHF. DNA for the CDR3: TGTGCCAGCAGCCCCATTGACAGGAGTCTGGAACCCCTCCACTTT.

The count of this clone is one. This chain connects TRBV7-2 to TRBJ1-2, with TRBD1 matching 7 bases. This CDR3 has 13 amino acids. With 6 bases clipped from V and 4 bases from J, the junction kept 5 bases outside the gene matches. Germline V gene lookup returns CDR1 SGHTA and CDR2 FQGNSA. This CDR3 reads CASSRQGLYGYTF. The CDR3 bases are TGTGCCAGCAGTCGACAGGGCCTCTATGGCTACACCTTC.

The chain couples TRBV24-1 to TRBJ2-3; 11 bases are shared with TRBD2. The germline V gene encodes CDR1 KGHDR and CDR2 SFDVKD. The CDR3 spans 18 residues. Trimming at V came to 4 bases and at J to 1 base, leaving 9 bases not matched to a gene. This CDR3 is CATSDPSPTSGGTDTQYF. CDR3 in DNA: TGTGCCACCAGTGACCCTTCCCCGACTAGCGGGGGCACAGATACGCAGTATTTT.

V usage is TRBV5-1 and J usage is TRBJ2-4; 9 positions agree with TRBD1. Germline CDR1 SGHRS, CDR2 YFSETQ. The ends lost 3 bases at V and 6 bases at J; junction bases unmatched: 10. The CDR3 is made up of 16 amino acids. The CDR3 DNA reads TGCGCCAGCAGCTCCAGGACAGGGGCGAAGGGAAACATTCAGTACTTC. Its protein product is CASSSRTGAKGNIQYF.

The genes are TRBV24-1 and TRBJ1-2, with 7 bases fitting TRBD1. CDR1 and CDR2 (germline): KGHDR, SFDVKD. This CDR3 region has 15 residues. J was trimmed by 6 bases and V by 5 bases; bases with no gene match: 11. The CDR3 bases are TGTGCCACCAGTGGGACGGCAGGGGGGATGGATGGCTACACCTTC. Amino acids: CATSGTAGGMDGYTF.

The rearrangement uses TRBV12-5 and TRBJ1-4; 7 nucleotides match TRBD1. The J segment lost 8 bases and the V segment lost 7 bases, leaving 28 bases of the junction unmatched. This CDR3 is 20 amino acids long. Germline-derived CDR1 and CDR2 are LGHNT and FRNRAP. For the CDR3, the DNA is TGTGCTAGTGCCTCGGTCGCGTGGCGGGACAGAGGACTTATTACGGAAAAACTGTTTTTT. Protein sequence: CASASVAWRDRGLITEKLFF. The whole variable domain, remainder taken from reference TRBV12-5 and TRBJ1-4, is DARVTQTPRHKVTEMGQEVTMRCQPILGHNTVFWYRQTMMQGLELLAYFRNRAPLDDSGMPKDRFSAEMPDATLATLKIQPSEPRDSAVYFCASASVAWRDRGLITEKLFFGSGTQLSVL.

The chain combines TRBV28 with TRBJ2-2, with unresolved D. Germline CDR1 MDHEN, CDR2 SYDVKM. Trimming removed 3 bases at V and 4 bases at J, with 6 bases between. This CDR3 is 13 amino acids long. The CDR3 region has the DNA TGTGCCAGCAGTTTTCTGTTCACCGGGGAGCTGTTTTTT. Encoded protein: CASSFLFTGELFF.

The chain joins TRBV7-6 to TRBJ1-1; D ambiguous. The CDR3 sequence is 14 residues long. V gave up 5 bases and J gave up 4 bases, with 14 bases separating them. CDR1 is SGHVS and CDR2 is FNYEAQ in the germline V gene. CDR3 region: CASSREPFGTEAFF. The DNA for the CDR3 is TGTGCCAGCAGCAGAGAGCCCTTCGGCACTGAAGCTTTCTTT.

This clone was picked up one time. The chain carries TRBV14 and TRBJ2-7; 8 bases match TRBD1. In germline, CDR1 is SGHDN, CDR2 FVKESK. This CDR3 has 15 amino acids. Trimming at V came to 6 bases and at J to 0 bases, leaving 7 bases not matched to a gene. The CDR3: CASRGGQESSYEQYV. The CDR3 DNA follows: TGTGCCAGCAGGGGGGGACAGGAGAGCTCCTACGAGCAGTACGTC.

The V call is TRBV7-3, the J call TRBJ2-1; D is undetermined. CDR3 size: 14 residues. Germline assignment: CDR1 SGHTA and CDR2 FQGTGA. Trimming pared 5 bases from V and 5 bases from J, leaving 13 bases between. The CDR3 DNA is TGTGCCAGCAGCCCTGACTCCTTTAACAATGAGCAGTTCTTC. Protein: CASSPDSFNNEQFF. The variable domain in full, completed from reference TRBV7-3 and TRBJ2-1, reads GAGVSQTPSNKVTEKGKYVELRCDPISGHTALYWYRQSLGQGPEFLIYFQGTGAADDSGLPNDRFFAVRPEGSVSTLKIQRTERGDSAVYLCASSPDSFNNEQFFGPGTRLTVL.

The chain is built from TRBV7-9 and TRBJ1-1; 7 bases line up with TRBD1. Germline CDR1 SEHNR, CDR2 FQNEAQ (reference sequence). The junction had 2 bases not matched to a gene; V was cut back by 3 bases and J by 1 base. The CDR3 covers 14 residues. For the CDR3, the DNA is TGTGCCAGCAGCTTGGGGACAGCGAACACTGAAGCTTTCTTT. It encodes CASSLGTANTEAFF.